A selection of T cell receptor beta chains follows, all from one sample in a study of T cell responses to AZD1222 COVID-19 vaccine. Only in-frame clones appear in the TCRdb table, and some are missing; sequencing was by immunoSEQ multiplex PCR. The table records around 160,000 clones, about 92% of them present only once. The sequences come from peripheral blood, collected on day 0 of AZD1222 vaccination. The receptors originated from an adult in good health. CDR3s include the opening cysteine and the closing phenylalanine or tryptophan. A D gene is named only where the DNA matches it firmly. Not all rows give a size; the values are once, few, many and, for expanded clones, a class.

TGTGCCATCAATGGTCAGGGGGTGATCTCCTACGAGCAGTACTTC CAINGQGVISYEQYF TRBV21-1 - - TRBJ2-7
TGTGCCAGCAGCCCGGGACAGGGGTATCCTTTAAGTGAGCAGTTCTTC CASSPGQGYPLSEQFF TRBV7-9 TRBD1 - TRBJ2-1
TGCGCCAGCAGCTTGGAAGCGGCGAACACCGGGGAGCTGTTTTTT CASSLEAANTGELFF TRBV5-1 - - TRBJ2-2
TGTGCCACCAGTGATTCCCCTCCCCTCGGCGGGGGGGCCGATGAGCAGTTCTTC CATSDSPPLGGGADEQFF TRBV24-1 TRBD2 - TRBJ2-1
TGTGCCAGCAGTGTCACTAGCGACTACGAGCAGTACTTC CASSVTSDYEQYF TRBV27 TRBD2 - TRBJ2-7
TGCGCCAGCAGCTTGGCGGGGAGTGGGGATGAAAAACTGTTTTTT CASSLAGSGDEKLFF TRBV5-1 - - TRBJ1-4
TGTGCCAGCAGCTTGCGGGGTTATAGCAATCAGCCCCAGCATTTT CASSLRGYSNQPQHF TRBV5-8 - - TRBJ1-5
TGTGCCAGCAGCTTGGCCGCTAGCGGGGACCCCTACGAGCAGTACTTC CASSLAASGDPYEQYF TRBV5-4 TRBD2 - TRBJ2-7
TGCGCCAGCAGCTATTCCCGGGACAGAAAAAGGACCCAGTACTTC CASSYSRDRKRTQYF TRBV5-1 TRBD1 - TRBJ2-5
TGTGCCAGCAGCCAGGACAGGGCAAGGGAAAAACTGTTTTTT CASSQDRAREKLFF TRBV7-2 TRBD1 - TRBJ1-4
TGCAGTGCTAGTAAACCCCCGGGACTAGCGGGTGGAGGCTACGAGCAGTACTTC CSASKPPGLAGGGYEQYF TRBV20-1 TRBD2 - TRBJ2-7
TGTGCCAGCAGCCAAGATGGCTCTTCACCCCTCCACTTT CASSQDGSSPLHF TRBV3-1/TRBV3-2 - - TRBJ1-6
TGTGCCAGCAGCTTGGACAGGGCCAACTATGGCTACACCTTC CASSLDRANYGYTF TRBV5-4 - - TRBJ1-2
TGTGCCACTCACCGGGACAGAAGTCCAAGCAACACTGAAGCTTTCTTT CATHRDRSPSNTEAFF TRBV2 TRBD1 - TRBJ1-1
TGTGCCAGCTCACCCTCGGGACAGAGAAAATCAAGCTCCTACGAGCAGTACTTC CASSPSGQRKSSSYEQYF TRBV18 TRBD1 - TRBJ2-7
TGTGCCAGCAGCTTCGGACATACCCAAGAGACCCAGTACTTC CASSFGHTQETQYF TRBV9 - - TRBJ2-5
TGTGCCAGCAGTTACTTCCCGAGGAAGAACACTGAAGCTTTCTTT CASSYFPRKNTEAFF TRBV6-5 - - TRBJ1-1
TGTGCCAGTAGTCCTTGGGACCGGGGCACAGATACGCAGTATTTT CASSPWDRGTDTQYF TRBV19 - - TRBJ2-3
TGTGCCGTACCGACAGGGGACTTCTCTGGGGCCAACGTCCTGACTTTC CAVPTGDFSGANVLTF TRBV5-4 TRBD1 - TRBJ2-6
TGTGCCAGCAGTGTCCACGCCGGCGCACCCCTCCACTTT CASSVHAGAPLHF TRBV2 - - TRBJ1-6
TGCGCCAGCAGCCCTGAGGGGGGCCCCACCTACAATGAGCAGTTCTTC CASSPEGGPTYNEQFF TRBV5-1 - - TRBJ2-1
TGTGCCAGCAGTGGAAAGGGGCCGGGGCCCCAGCATTTT CASSGKGPGPQHF TRBV25-1 - once TRBJ1-5
TGTGCCAGCAGCTCACTACTAGCCTACAATGAGCAGTTCTTC CASSSLLAYNEQFF TRBV7-9 - - TRBJ2-1
TGTGCCAGCAGCCAAGATCAGGGAGGGGGCGGGGAGCTGTTTTTT CASSQDQGGGGELFF TRBV4-2 - - TRBJ2-2
TGCGCCAGCAGCTTGGAAGGGGTAAGGAACACTGAAGCTTTCTTT CASSLEGVRNTEAFF TRBV5-1 - - TRBJ1-1
TGTGCCACCAGTGCCCGGACAGGGGAGGCAGATACGCAGTATTTT CATSARTGEADTQYF TRBV24-1 TRBD1 - TRBJ2-3
TGCGCCAGCAGTGGGGACAAAGAGACCCAGTACTTC CASSGDKETQYF TRBV10-1 - - TRBJ2-5
TGTGCCACCAGCAGAGTCTCCAGGGGGTGGTCCTACGAGCAGTACTTC CATSRVSRGWSYEQYF TRBV15 TRBD1 - TRBJ2-7
TGCAGTGGGGGACGAGGAAACACCATATATTTT CSGGRGNTIYF TRBV20-1 - - TRBJ1-3
TGTGCCACCAGCAGACCCGGACAGTTTAACTATGGCTACACCTTC CATSRPGQFNYGYTF TRBV15 - - TRBJ1-2